The source of this TCR beta chain is a study of blood T cell repertoires in COVID-19. About the study: Samples of COVID-19 (acute and convalescent) were obtained from the United States, Italy and Spain.

Germline V gene sequence: CDR1 MDHEN, CDR2 SYDVKM. Trimming shortened V by 4 bases and J by 1 base, and 13 bases separated the two germline ends. This CDR3 has 15 residues. As processed by the authors: Reference gene primer amplification gave nucleated cell count estimates. This table comes from immunoSEQ multiplex PCR, and its TCRdb copy is limited to in-frame clones, with some not included. V and J calls plus clone size are reproduced from that table; the DNA served to infer D and trimming. The sample has roughly 250,000 clones, 75% to 90% seen once; the top ten hold approximately 0.84%. Sample: peripheral blood. The TCR comes from a man aged 25-45 years with acute or convalescent COVID-19. The chain links TRBV28 to TRBJ1-2, with a weak D call TRBD1 (5 bases). CDR3 sequence: CASSSVRVFNYGYTF. The CDR3 coding sequence is TGTGCCAGCAGTTCAGTCAGGGTTTTTAACTATGGCTACACCTTC.